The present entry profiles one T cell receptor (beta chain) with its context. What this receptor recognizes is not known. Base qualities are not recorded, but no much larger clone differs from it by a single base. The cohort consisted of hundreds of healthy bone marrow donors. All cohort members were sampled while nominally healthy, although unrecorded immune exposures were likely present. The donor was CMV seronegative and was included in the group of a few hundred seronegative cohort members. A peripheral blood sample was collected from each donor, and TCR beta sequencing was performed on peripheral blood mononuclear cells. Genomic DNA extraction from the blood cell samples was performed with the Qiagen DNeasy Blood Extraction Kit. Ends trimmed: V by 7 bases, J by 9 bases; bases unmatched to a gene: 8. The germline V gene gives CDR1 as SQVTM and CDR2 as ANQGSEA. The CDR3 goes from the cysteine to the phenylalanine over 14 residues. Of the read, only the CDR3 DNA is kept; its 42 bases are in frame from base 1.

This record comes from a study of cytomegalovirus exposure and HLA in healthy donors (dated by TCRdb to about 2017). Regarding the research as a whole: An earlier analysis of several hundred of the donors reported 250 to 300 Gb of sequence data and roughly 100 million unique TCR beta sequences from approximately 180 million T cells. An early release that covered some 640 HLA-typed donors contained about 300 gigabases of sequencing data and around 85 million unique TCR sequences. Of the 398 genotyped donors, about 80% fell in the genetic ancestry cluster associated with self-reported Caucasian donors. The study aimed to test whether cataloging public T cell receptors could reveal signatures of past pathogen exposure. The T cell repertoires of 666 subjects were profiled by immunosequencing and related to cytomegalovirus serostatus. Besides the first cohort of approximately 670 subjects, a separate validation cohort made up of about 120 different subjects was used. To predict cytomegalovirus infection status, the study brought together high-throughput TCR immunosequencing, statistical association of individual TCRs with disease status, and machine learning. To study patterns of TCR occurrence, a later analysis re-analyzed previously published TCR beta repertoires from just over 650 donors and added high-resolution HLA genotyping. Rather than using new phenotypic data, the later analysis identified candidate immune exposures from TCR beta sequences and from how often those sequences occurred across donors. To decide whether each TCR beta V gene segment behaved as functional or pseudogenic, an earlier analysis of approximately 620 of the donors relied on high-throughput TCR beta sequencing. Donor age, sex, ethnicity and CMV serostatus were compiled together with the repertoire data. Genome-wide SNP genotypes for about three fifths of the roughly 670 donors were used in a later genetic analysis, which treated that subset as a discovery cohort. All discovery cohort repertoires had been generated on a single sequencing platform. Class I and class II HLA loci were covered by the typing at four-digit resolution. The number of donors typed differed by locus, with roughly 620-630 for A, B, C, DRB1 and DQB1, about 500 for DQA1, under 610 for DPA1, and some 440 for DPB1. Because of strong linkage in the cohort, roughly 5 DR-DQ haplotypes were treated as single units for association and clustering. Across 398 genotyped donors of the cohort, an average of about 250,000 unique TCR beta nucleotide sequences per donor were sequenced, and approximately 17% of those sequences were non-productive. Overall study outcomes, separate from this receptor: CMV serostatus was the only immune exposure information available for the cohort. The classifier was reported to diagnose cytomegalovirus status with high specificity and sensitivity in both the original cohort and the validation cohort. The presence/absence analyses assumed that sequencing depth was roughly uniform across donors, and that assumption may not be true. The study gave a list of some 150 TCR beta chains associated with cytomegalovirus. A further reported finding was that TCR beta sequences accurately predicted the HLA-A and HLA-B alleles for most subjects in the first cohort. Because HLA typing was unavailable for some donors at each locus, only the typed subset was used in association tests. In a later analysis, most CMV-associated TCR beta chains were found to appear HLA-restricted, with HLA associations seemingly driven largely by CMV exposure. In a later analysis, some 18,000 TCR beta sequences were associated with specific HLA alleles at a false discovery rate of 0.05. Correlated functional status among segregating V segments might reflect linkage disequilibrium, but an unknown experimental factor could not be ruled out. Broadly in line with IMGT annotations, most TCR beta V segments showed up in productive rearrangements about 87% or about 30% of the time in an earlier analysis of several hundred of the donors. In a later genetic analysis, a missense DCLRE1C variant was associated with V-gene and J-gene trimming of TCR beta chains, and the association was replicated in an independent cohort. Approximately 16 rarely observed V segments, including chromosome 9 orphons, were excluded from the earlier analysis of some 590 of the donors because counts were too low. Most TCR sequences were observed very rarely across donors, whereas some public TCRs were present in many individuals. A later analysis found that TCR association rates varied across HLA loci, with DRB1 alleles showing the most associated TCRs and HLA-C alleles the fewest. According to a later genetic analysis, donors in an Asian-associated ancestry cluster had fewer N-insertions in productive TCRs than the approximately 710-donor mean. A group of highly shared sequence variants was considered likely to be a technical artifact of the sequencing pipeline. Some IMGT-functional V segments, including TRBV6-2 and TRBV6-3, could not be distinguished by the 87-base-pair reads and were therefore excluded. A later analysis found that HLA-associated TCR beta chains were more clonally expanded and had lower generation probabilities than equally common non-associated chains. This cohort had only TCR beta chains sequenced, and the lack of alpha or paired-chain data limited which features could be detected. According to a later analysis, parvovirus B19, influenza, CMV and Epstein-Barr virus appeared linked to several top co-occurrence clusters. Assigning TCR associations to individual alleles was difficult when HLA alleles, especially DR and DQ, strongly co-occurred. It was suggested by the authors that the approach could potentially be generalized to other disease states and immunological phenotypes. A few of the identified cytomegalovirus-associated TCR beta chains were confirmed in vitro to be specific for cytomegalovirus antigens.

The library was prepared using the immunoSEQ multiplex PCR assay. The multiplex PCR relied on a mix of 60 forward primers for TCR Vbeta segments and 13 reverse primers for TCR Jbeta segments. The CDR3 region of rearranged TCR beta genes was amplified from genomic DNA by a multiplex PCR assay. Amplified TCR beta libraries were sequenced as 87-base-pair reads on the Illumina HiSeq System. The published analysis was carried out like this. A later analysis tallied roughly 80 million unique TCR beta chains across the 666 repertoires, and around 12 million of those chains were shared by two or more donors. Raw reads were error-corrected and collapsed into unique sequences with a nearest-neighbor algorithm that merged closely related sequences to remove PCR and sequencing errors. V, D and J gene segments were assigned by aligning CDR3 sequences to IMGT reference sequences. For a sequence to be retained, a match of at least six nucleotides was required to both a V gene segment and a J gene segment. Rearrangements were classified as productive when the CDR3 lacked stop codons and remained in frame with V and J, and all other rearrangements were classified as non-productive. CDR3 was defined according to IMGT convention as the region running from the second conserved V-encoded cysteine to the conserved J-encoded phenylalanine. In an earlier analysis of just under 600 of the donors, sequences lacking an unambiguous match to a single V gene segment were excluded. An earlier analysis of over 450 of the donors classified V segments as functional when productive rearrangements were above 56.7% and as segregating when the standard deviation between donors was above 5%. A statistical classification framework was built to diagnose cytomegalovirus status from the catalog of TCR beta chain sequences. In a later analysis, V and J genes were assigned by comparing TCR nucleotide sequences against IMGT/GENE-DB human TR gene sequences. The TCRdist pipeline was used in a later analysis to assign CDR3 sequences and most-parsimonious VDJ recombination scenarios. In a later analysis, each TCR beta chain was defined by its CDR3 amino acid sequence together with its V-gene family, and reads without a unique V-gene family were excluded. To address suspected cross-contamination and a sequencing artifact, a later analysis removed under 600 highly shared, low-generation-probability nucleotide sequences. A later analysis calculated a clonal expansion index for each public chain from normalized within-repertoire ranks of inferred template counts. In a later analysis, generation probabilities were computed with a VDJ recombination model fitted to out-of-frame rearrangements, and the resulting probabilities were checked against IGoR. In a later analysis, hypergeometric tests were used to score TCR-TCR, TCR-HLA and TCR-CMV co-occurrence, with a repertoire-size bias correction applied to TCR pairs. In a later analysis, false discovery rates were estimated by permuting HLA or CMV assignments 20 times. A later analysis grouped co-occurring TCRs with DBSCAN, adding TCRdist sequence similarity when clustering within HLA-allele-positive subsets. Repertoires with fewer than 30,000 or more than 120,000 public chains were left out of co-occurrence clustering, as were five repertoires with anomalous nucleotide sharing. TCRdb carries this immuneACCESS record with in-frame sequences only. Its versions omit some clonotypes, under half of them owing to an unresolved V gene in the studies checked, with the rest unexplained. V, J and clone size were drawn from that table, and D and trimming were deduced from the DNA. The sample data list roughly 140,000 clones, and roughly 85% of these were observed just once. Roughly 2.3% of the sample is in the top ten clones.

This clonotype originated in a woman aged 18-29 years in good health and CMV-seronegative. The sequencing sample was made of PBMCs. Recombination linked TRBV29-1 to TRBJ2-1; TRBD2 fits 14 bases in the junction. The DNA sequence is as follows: TGCAGCGGCGGACTAGCGGGGGGATCCGGTGAGCAGTTCTTC. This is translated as CSGGLAGGSGEQFF.